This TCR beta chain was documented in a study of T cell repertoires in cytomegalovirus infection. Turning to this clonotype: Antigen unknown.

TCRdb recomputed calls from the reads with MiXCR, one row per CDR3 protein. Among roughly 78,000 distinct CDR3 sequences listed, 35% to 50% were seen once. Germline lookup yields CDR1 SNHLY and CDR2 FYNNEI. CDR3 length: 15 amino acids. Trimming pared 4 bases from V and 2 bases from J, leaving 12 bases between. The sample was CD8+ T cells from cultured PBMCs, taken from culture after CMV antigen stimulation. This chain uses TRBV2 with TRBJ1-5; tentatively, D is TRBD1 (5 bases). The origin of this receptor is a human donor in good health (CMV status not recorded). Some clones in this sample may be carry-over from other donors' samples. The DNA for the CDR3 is TGTGCCAGCAGTGGGGATAAAGGGGGCAATCAGCCCCAGCATTTT. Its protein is CASSGDKGGNQPQHF.